This is a list of T cell receptor beta chains from one sample in a study of vaccination effects on CD4 cells after COVID-19. Sequencing used immunoSEQ multiplex PCR; TCRdb keeps in-frame clones, though not all of them. The table records 45,000 to 65,000 clones, around 85% of them present only once. Their cognate antigens are unknown. The sequencing used CD4+ T cells from PBMCs cultured with HCoV-229E spike peptides, collected before COVID-19 vaccination. The receptor source for this set is a human donor who received a COVID-19 vaccine. The CDR3 runs from the conserved cysteine through the conserved F or W. Rows give clone size only sometimes, using once, few, many, or a class for an expanded clone.

TRBJ2-3,TRBV18,15,-,CASSRIGGPTDTQYF
TRBJ1-1,TRBV7-7,16,-,CASSPIGGRVNTEAFF
TRBJ2-2,TRBV7-3,17,-,CASSLKWGTEIFGELFF
TRBJ1-5,TRBV19,13,-,CASSIGFPQPQHF
TRBJ2-5,TRBV29-1,12,-,CSGQGGEETQYF
TRBJ1-3,TRBV25-1,15,-,CASSDLRSSGNTIYF
TRBJ1-2,TRBV6-5,13,-,CASGQLANYGYTF
TRBJ1-2,TRBV7-8,16,-,CASSLGAGFLNYGYTF
TRBJ2-2,TRBV7-2,13,once,CASSPRNTGELFF
TRBJ2-1,TRBV7-3,17,-,CASSPPEAGGSYNEQFF
TRBJ1-4,TRBV6-5,13,-,CASSYSSDRGLFF
TRBJ2-2,TRBV13,13,-,CASSLTWGGELFF
TRBJ2-3,TRBV7-3,16,-,CASSPLAGGPTDTQYF
TRBJ1-1,TRBV29-1,14,-,CSVSDSFLNTEAFF
TRBJ1-2,TRBV4-1,16,-,CASSQTPGQGNYGYTF
TRBJ2-2,TRBV2,15,-,CASSGTGANTGELFF
TRBJ1-2,TRBV6-4,11,-,CASSDGPGYTF
TRBJ1-2,TRBV5-6,14,-,CASSHRTGSYGYTF
TRBJ1-1,TRBV18,14,-,CASSQGEVSTEAFF
TRBJ1-1,TRBV14,16,-,CASSQDFGGVRTEAFF
TRBJ2-2,TRBV2,13,-,CASGTTNTGELFF
TRBJ1-2,TRBV21-1,15,-,CASSKDRDFSYGYTF
TRBJ2-2,TRBV19,13,few,CASSIPHTGELFF